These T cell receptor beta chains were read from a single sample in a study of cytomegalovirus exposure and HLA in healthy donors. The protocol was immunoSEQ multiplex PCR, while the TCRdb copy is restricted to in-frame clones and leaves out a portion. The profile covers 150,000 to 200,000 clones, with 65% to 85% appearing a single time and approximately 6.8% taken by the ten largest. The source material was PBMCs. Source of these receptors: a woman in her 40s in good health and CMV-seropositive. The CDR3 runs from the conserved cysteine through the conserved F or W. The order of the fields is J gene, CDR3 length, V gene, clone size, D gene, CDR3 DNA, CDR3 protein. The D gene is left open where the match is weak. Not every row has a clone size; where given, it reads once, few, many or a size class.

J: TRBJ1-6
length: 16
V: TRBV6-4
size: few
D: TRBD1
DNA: TGTGCCAGCAGTGACTCGACCGGGACAGGGAATTCACCCCTCCACTTT
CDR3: CASSDSTGTGNSPLHF

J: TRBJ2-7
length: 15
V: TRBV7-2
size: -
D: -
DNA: TGTGCCAGCAGCCCAAATGGGGCAGGGAGGAGAGAGCAGTACTTC
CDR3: CASSPNGAGRREQYF

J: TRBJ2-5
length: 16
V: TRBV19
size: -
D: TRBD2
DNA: TGTGCCAGTAGTAGGGGGGGACTAGCGGGGTCAAGGACCCAGTACTTC
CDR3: CASSRGGLAGSRTQYF

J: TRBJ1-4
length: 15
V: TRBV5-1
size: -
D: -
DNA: TGCGCCAGCAGCACCAGGGGTACAACTAATGAAAAACTGTTTTTT
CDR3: CASSTRGTTNEKLFF

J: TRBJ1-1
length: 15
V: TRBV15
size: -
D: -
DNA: TGTGCCACCAGCAGGGGGTGGGGGGAGAACACTGAAGCTTTCTTT
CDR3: CATSRGWGENTEAFF

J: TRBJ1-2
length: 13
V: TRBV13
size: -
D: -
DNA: TGTGCCAGCAGCGTAGGCACAGTCTATGGCTACACCTTC
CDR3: CASSVGTVYGYTF

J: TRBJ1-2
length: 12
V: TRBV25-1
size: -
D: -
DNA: TGTGCCACCAGGGAGCCCAACTATGGCTACACCTTC
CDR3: CATREPNYGYTF

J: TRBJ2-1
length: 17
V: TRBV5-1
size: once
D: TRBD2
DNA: TGCGCCAGCAGCCTCGGGGGAGGCAGCGGGGAACGCAATGAGCAGTTCTTC
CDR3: CASSLGGGSGERNEQFF

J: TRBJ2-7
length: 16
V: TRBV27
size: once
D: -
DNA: TGTGCCAGCAGCCCAATCGTGGAGGTTCGATCCTACGAGCAGTACTTC
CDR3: CASSPIVEVRSYEQYF

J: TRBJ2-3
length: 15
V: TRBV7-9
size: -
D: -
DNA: TGTGCCAGCAGCGGGGGGAAACATGGGGCAGATACGCAGTATTTT
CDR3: CASSGGKHGADTQYF

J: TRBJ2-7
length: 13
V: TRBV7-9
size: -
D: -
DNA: TGTGCCAGCAGCTTACAGGAAACCTACGAGCAGTACTTC
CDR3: CASSLQETYEQYF

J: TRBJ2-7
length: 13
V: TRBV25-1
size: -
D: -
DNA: TGTGCCAGCAGCAAGTCGGGGGCCTACGAGCAGTACTTC
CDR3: CASSKSGAYEQYF

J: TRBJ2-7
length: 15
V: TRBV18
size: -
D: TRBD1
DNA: TGTGCCAGCTCACCTTTACAGGGGTCGGTGAACGAGCAGTACTTC
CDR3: CASSPLQGSVNEQYF

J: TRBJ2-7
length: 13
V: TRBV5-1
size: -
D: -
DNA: TGCGCCAGCAGCTTGGCGGGTAGTCACGAGCAGTACTTC
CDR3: CASSLAGSHEQYF

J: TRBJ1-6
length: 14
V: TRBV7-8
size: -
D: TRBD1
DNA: TGTGCCAGCAGCCGACAGGGAAGCGATTCACCCCTCCACTTT
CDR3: CASSRQGSDSPLHF

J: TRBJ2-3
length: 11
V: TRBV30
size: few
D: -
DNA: TGTGCCTGGAGGGGGCCAGATACGCAGTATTTT
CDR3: CAWRGPDTQYF

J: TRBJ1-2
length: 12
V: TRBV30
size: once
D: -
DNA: TGTGCCTGGAGTACAGGGAACTATGGCTACACCTTC
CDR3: CAWSTGNYGYTF

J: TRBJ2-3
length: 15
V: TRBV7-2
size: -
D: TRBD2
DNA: TGTGCCAGCAGCTTGAGCGGGGGGGCAACAGATACGCAGTATTTT
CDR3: CASSLSGGATDTQYF

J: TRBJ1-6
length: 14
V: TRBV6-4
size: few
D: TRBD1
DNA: TGTGCCAGCAGAGAGGGGACAGAAAATTCACCCCTCCACTTT
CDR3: CASREGTENSPLHF

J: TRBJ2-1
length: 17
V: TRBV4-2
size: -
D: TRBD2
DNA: TGTGCCAGCAGCCAAGATGGCGGTAGCGGGGGGTACAATGAGCAGTTCTTC
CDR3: CASSQDGGSGGYNEQFF

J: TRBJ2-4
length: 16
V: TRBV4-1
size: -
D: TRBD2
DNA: TGCGCCAGCAGCCAAGGACTAGCGGGGCCCGAGCGCATTCAGTACTTC
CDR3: CASSQGLAGPERIQYF

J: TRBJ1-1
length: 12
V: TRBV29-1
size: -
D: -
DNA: TGCAGCGTTAGGGAGTCGGACACTGAAGCTTTCTTT
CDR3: CSVRESDTEAFF